These 23 T cell receptor beta chains were sequenced from one sample in a study of Ad26.COV2.S vaccination and SARS-CoV-2 variants. This sample's treatment: some 20 received Ad26.COV2.S at low or high dose, single or two shots; roughly five received placebo; per-sample allocation not given. On day 63 after the first injection, vaccine and placebo recipients gave samples. Method: immunoSEQ multiplex PCR; TCRdb's copy keeps in-frame clones and lacks some. The sample holds roughly 390,000 clones, 75% to 90% seen once. Sequencing was performed on peripheral blood, taken in a trial of Ad26.COV2.S vaccine versus placebo. These TCRs come from a person between 18 and 60 years old who received the Ad26.COV2.S COVID-19 vaccine or a placebo.

This clone appeared once. This chain connects TRBV29-1 to TRBJ1-3; D gene uncertain. In germline, CDR1 is SQVTM, CDR2 ANQGSEA. Trimming took 4 bases from V and 0 from J, leaving 25 bases between them. The CDR3 consists of 19 residues. The chain's CDR3 is CSVVLAATESRSSGNTIYF. In nucleotides, the CDR3 is TGCAGCGTTGTTCTGGCAGCAACAGAATCCAGGAGCTCTGGAAACACCATATATTTT. The entire variable domain, with the rest obtained from reference TRBV29-1 and TRBJ1-3, is as follows: SAVISQKPSRDICQRGTSLTIQCQVDSQVTMMFWYRQQPGQSLTLIATANQGSEATYESGFVIDKFPISRPNLTFSTLTVSNMSPEDSSIYLCSVVLAATESRSSGNTIYFGEGSWLTVV.

The rearrangement joins TRBV21-1 to TRBJ2-5; TRBD2 reflects the table's D call only, with no check against the DNA. TRBV21-1 constitutes a pseudogene. The CDR3 spans 16 residues. Here the CDR3 DNA reads TGTGCCAGCCCGGAGCGTCTGGATTATCCCCAAGAGACCCAGTACTTC. This encodes CASPERLDYPQETQYF.

This clone was recorded a few times. The chain links TRBV3-1 (or the pseudogene TRBV3-2) to TRBJ2-7; D unclear. V shed 1 base and J shed 5 bases, with 6 bases lying between them. CDR1 is LGHDT, CDR2 YNNKEL, per germline (reference sequence). The CDR3 runs to 12 residues. The CDR3 region has the DNA TGTGCCAGCAGCCAAGTGGAGCACGAGCAGTACTTC. Translated, it gives CASSQVEHEQYF.

The chain is built from TRBV6-5 and TRBJ1-1; TRBD1 agrees at 8 bases. The CDR3 extends over 15 amino acids. In germline, CDR1 is MNHEY, CDR2 SVGAGI. Trimming cost V 2 bases and J 4 bases; bases outside gene matches: 6. The CDR3: CASSYRTGLFTEAFF. CDR3 DNA sequence: TGTGCCAGCAGTTACCGGACAGGGCTATTCACTGAAGCTTTCTTT.

This chain uses TRBV19 with TRBJ2-1; 8 bases are shared with TRBD2. The J segment lost 7 bases and the V segment lost 5 bases, leaving 7 bases of the junction unmatched. CDR1 LNHDA and CDR2 SQIVND come from the germline V gene (reference sequence). The CDR3 is made up of 14 amino acids. The CDR3 loop is CASSSGLASNEQFF. The DNA for the CDR3 is TGTGCCAGTAGTTCTGGACTAGCCTCAAATGAGCAGTTCTTC.

CDR3 protein: CASSVGSGSGNEKLFF. CDR3 nucleotide sequence: TGTGCCAGCAGCGTAGGATCAGGGTCCGGTAATGAAAAACTGTTTTTT. The rearrangement joins TRBV9 to TRBJ1-4; D perhaps matches TRBD1 (5 bases). The germline gives CDR1 SGDLS, CDR2 YYNGEE. The CDR3 loop spans 16 amino acids. V lost 0 bases and J lost 4, with 13 bases in between.

The chain uses TRBV7-9 and TRBJ1-5, with 7 bases aligning to TRBD1. Germline V gives CDR1 SEHNR, CDR2 FQNEAQ (reference sequence). The CDR3 sequence is 12 residues long. Trimming at V came to 5 bases and at J to 7 bases, leaving 2 bases not matched to a gene. CDR3 in amino acids: CASSLQGQPQHF. In DNA, the CDR3 is TGTGCCAGCAGCCTACAGGGGCAGCCCCAGCATTTT.

This clone was seen once. This chain links TRBV5-8 with TRBJ1-2; the D is unclear. Trimming removed 4 bases from V and 1 base from J, with 14 bases in between. This CDR3 contains 15 residues. Germline loops: CDR1 SGHTS, CDR2 YDEGEE. The CDR3 protein is CASSRVWVSNYGYTF. DNA for the CDR3: TGTGCCAGCAGCCGGGTGTGGGTCAGTAACTATGGCTACACCTTC. The whole variable domain, remainder taken from reference TRBV5-8 and TRBJ1-2, is EAGVTQSPTHLIKTRGQQATLRCSPISGHTSVYWYQQALGLGLQFLLWYDEGEERNRGNFPPRFSGRQFPNYSSELNVNALELEDSALYLCASSRVWVSNYGYTFGSGTRLTVV.

The J gene is TRBJ2-5, the V gene TRBV7-8, with D tentatively TRBD2 (7 bases). The V gene lost 2 bases and the J gene lost 7 bases, with 20 bases spanning the gap. Germline-derived CDR1 and CDR2 are SGHVS and FQNEAQ. The CDR3 spans 16 residues. CDR3 amino acids: CASSLRGGGVFGTQYF. The CDR3 nucleotides are TGTGCCAGCAGCTTAAGGGGGGGAGGGGTCTTCGGGACCCAGTACTTC.

V is TRBV27 and J is TRBJ1-2, with 7 nucleotides matching TRBD1. J was trimmed by 7 bases and V by 5 bases; bases with no gene match: 7. The CDR3 covers 13 residues. Germline V lookup: CDR1 MNHEY, CDR2 SMNVEV (reference sequence). The CDR3 loop is CASSPRQGSGYTF. For the CDR3, the DNA is TGTGCCAGCAGTCCCCGACAGGGTAGTGGCTACACCTTC.

The chain employs TRBV29-1 and TRBJ2-1, with D uncertain. V shed 4 bases and J shed 5 bases, with 6 bases lying between them. The CDR3 loop spans 11 amino acids. CDR1 and CDR2 from the germline V gene are SQVTM and ANQGSEA. Written as DNA, the CDR3 is TGCAGCGTTGGGGGAAACAATGAGCAGTTCTTC. This gives the protein CSVGGNNEQFF.

The chain employs TRBV7-2 and TRBJ1-6; 8 bases are a match to TRBD1. CDR1 and CDR2 from the germline V gene are SGHTA and FQGNSA. There are 15 residues in the CDR3. V shed 5 bases, J shed 10 bases, and the junction held 10 bases outside the gene matches. CDR3 sequence reads: CASSPQGDRYSPLHF. CDR3 nucleotide sequence: TGTGCCAGCAGCCCACAGGGGGACAGGTACTCACCCCTCCACTTT.

The chain recombines TRBV10-3 with TRBJ1-2, with TRBD1 matching over 8 bases. The ends lost 5 bases at V and 4 bases at J; junction bases unmatched: 12. The CDR3 length is 16 residues. Germline loops: CDR1 ENHRY, CDR2 SYGVKD. This chain's CDR3 is CAISSHDRGEGYGYTF. Here the CDR3 DNA reads TGTGCCATCAGTTCCCATGACAGGGGAGAAGGCTATGGCTACACCTTC.

In this sample, this clone turned up once. This chain joins TRBV4-3 and TRBJ2-7, with 7 positions matching TRBD1. The ends lost 1 base at V and 3 bases at J; junction bases unmatched: 9. CDR3 size: 16 residues. Germline-derived CDR1 and CDR2 are LGHNA and YSLEER. CDR3 loop: CASSQATGRRGYEQYF. Here the CDR3 DNA reads TGCGCCAGCAGCCAAGCGACAGGGAGAAGGGGCTACGAGCAGTACTTC.

Worth noting for this clone: The sample has other DNA sequences that encode this CDR3 too. This chain joins TRBV2 and TRBJ1-2; no clear D gene. CDR3 length: 10 residues. V lost 6 bases, J lost 5 bases, and 4 bases lay in between. CDR1 and CDR2 from the germline V gene are SNHLY and FYNNEI. This CDR3 is CASRGYGYTF. The CDR3 DNA is TGTGCCAGCAGGGGGTATGGCTACACCTTC.

This chain links TRBV18 with TRBJ2-1; D is perhaps TRBD1 (6 bases). Trimming left V 3 bases short and J 5 bases short, with 8 bases between. Per germline, CDR1 KGHSH and CDR2 LQKENI. CDR3 length: 13 residues. Here the CDR3 reads CASSPGHNNEQFF. The CDR3 DNA sequence: TGTGCCAGCTCACCGGGACATAACAATGAGCAGTTCTTC.

This clone was detected a few times. In the same sample, other DNA sequences code for this CDR3. The chain links TRBV11-2 to TRBJ2-7; D not certain. The CDR3 length is 12 residues. Germline assignment: CDR1 SGHAT and CDR2 FQNNGV. Trimming left V 0 bases short and J 4 bases short, with 4 bases between. The CDR3 DNA sequence: TGTGCCAGCAGCTTAGACAGGTACGAGCAGTACTTC. This codes for CASSLDRYEQYF.

The genes are TRBV24-1 and TRBJ2-5; no firm D call. Germline loops: CDR1 KGHDR, CDR2 SFDVKD. There are 12 residues in the CDR3. V was pared by 2 bases and J by 3 bases, with 3 bases between. This CDR3 reads CATSDSEETQYF. DNA for the CDR3: TGTGCCACCAGTGATTCGGAAGAGACCCAGTACTTC.

Only one count was recorded for this clone. This sample also contains other DNA sequences that code for the same CDR3. CDR3 sequence: CASSSGPNTEAFF. In DNA, the CDR3 is TGTGCCAGCAGTTCGGGACCGAACACTGAAGCTTTCTTT. The chain is built from TRBV7-2 and TRBJ1-1; tentative D call: TRBD1 (5 bases). Germline assignment: CDR1 SGHTA and CDR2 FQGNSA. The ends were cut back, 6 bases at V and 1 base at J, with 9 bases in the middle. This CDR3 contains 13 residues.

This chain uses TRBV7-9 with TRBJ1-3; D uncertain. V lost 4 bases, J lost 4 bases, and 11 bases lay in between. The CDR3 totals 14 residues. Germline CDR1 SEHNR, CDR2 FQNEAQ (reference sequence). CDR3 sequence (DNA): TGTGCCAGCAGCTCGCCCCTAAACGGAAACACCATATATTTT. Translated, it gives CASSSPLNGNTIYF.

This chain connects TRBV12-5 to TRBJ1-2, with unresolved D. The CDR3 runs to 12 residues. Trimming left V 1 base short and J 4 bases short, with 4 bases between. CDR1 LGHNT and CDR2 FRNRAP come from the germline V gene. CDR3 nucleotide sequence: TGTGCTAGTGGTTTGGGTATCTATGGCTACACCTTC. As protein: CASGLGIYGYTF.

The chain couples TRBV7-9 to TRBJ2-2, with 8 nucleotides matching TRBD2. Unmatched junction bases numbered 12, after V lost 5 bases and J lost 4 bases. CDR1 and CDR2 (germline): SEHNR, FQNEAQ (reference sequence). The CDR3 loop spans 17 amino acids. The CDR3 DNA follows: TGTGCCAGCAGCGGCAGACTAGCGCGGGGGAGCACCGGGGAGCTGTTTTTT. It yields the protein CASSGRLARGSTGELFF.

This clone was found many times. V usage is TRBV4-3 and J usage is TRBJ2-3; D perhaps matches TRBD2 (5 bases). The V end lost 0 bases, the J end lost 10 bases, and 14 bases lay between the germline ends. From germline, CDR1 is LGHNA and CDR2 YSLEER. The CDR3 spans 14 residues. The CDR3 region has the DNA TGCGCCAGCAGCCAAGATCTTCGGGGAGCGGCGCAGTATTTT. It codes for CASSQDLRGAAQYF.